Presented here are 28 T cell receptor beta chains from one specimen sequenced in a study of OX40 agonist ivuxolimab in advanced cancers. Libraries were prepared by immunoSEQ multiplex PCR; TCRdb keeps only in-frame clonotypes and omits some of them. The sample carries over 40,000 clones, approximately 86% recorded once. The sample in question was CD4+ or CD8+ T cells sorted from blood, obtained in a trial of the OX40 agonist ivuxolimab. These receptors were collected from an adult with an advanced solid tumor such as melanoma, head and neck, liver or kidney cancer.

This chain joins TRBV5-1 and TRBJ1-1; D is unresolved. With 4 bases removed from V and 0 bases from J, the gap between germline ends came to 7 bases. Germline V gene sequence: CDR1 SGHRS, CDR2 YFSETQ. There are 13 residues in the CDR3. This CDR3 reads CASSNQLNTEAFF. The CDR3 nucleotides are TGCGCCAGCAGCAATCAGTTGAACACTGAAGCTTTCTTT.

The V and J genes are TRBV5-4 and TRBJ2-7; 7 bases align to TRBD2. The CDR3 runs 14 residues. The V segment lost 3 bases and the J segment 1 base; nucleotides outside the gene matches: 4. CDR1 is SGHNT, CDR2 YYREEE, per germline (reference sequence). Written as DNA, the CDR3 is TGTGCCAGCAGCTCCCAGCGGGGATCCTACGAGCAGTACTTC. Protein product: CASSSQRGSYEQYF.

The chain links TRBV20-1 to TRBJ2-7, with D perhaps matching TRBD2 (5 bases). The V and J ends lost 6 bases and 6 bases respectively, with 12 bases between them. Germline-derived CDR1 and CDR2 are DFQATT and SNEGSKA (reference sequence). This CDR3 comprises 11 residues. The CDR3, as DNA: TGCAGTGCGCCGGGATTTACCGAGCAGTACTTC. This codes for CSAPGFTEQYF.

The rearrangement links TRBV7-9 to TRBJ1-4, with D unclear. This CDR3 contains 15 residues. V lost 1 base, J lost 0 bases, and 6 bases lay in between. Germline V gene data show CDR1 as SEHNR and CDR2 as FQNEAQ (reference sequence). DNA of the CDR3: TGTGCCAGCAGCTTAGTCGAAGCAACTAATGAAAAACTGTTTTTT. Translation: CASSLVEATNEKLFF.

V usage is TRBV5-6 and J usage is TRBJ2-1, with 12 bases that match TRBD2. The CDR3 covers 15 residues. After removal of 4 bases from V and 4 bases from J, the junction contained 3 bases not matched to a gene. CDR1 and CDR2 (germline): SGHDT, YYEEEE. In DNA form, the CDR3 reads TGTGCCAGCAGCCGAACTAGCGGGGGGTACAATGAGCAGTTCTTC. This encodes CASSRTSGGYNEQFF.

The chain is built from TRBV30 and TRBJ2-1; D remains unclear. From germline, CDR1 is GTSNPN and CDR2 SVGIG (reference sequence). V lost 4 bases to trimming and J lost 0 bases, with 10 bases between them. The CDR3 contains 14 residues. The CDR3 nucleotides read TGTGCCTGGAAGAAGAAAAGCTCCTACAATGAGCAGTTCTTC. Its protein is CAWKKKSSYNEQFF.

The V call is TRBV27, the J call TRBJ1-1; D perhaps matches TRBD1 (6 bases). Germline V gene sequence: CDR1 MNHEY, CDR2 SMNVEV (reference sequence). The CDR3 consists of 13 residues. V was clipped by 5 bases and J by 1 base, with 8 bases between them. The CDR3, as DNA: TGTGCCAGCAGTCAGGGGTGGAACACTGAAGCTTTCTTT. Amino acids: CASSQGWNTEAFF.

The rearrangement uses TRBV27 and TRBJ1-6, with D maybe TRBD1 (5 bases). The CDR3 is 16 residues long. Between the trimmed V and J ends, which lost 3 bases and 6 bases, there was a span of 15 bases. CDR1 and CDR2 (germline): MNHEY, SMNVEV (reference sequence). DNA for the CDR3: TGTGCCAGCAGTTTGAGGGGTAGGGGTGTTAATTCACCCCTCCACTTT. It yields the protein CASSLRGRGVNSPLHF.

The chain links TRBV4-2 to TRBJ2-1; D is ambiguous. CDR3 length: 15 amino acids. The germline V gene has CDR1 LGHNA and CDR2 YNFKEQ. V was shortened by 4 bases and J by 0 bases, with 10 bases between the two germline ends. The CDR3 spells CASSPLSGSYNEQFF. The CDR3 coding sequence is TGTGCCAGCAGCCCCCTGTCGGGCTCCTACAATGAGCAGTTCTTC.

This chain connects TRBV7-9 to TRBJ2-7, with 7 positions matching TRBD1. This CDR3 is 14 amino acids long. Germline CDR1 and CDR2: SEHNR and FQNEAQ (reference sequence). Unmatched junction bases numbered 3, after V lost 1 base and J lost 3 bases. The chain's CDR3 is CASSLGGGGYEQYF. The CDR3 DNA reads TGTGCCAGCAGCTTAGGAGGGGGCGGCTACGAGCAGTACTTC.

V gene TRBV5-1 combines with J gene TRBJ2-7; 9 bases are a match to TRBD2. Germline V CDR1 and CDR2: SGHRS, YFSETQ. The CDR3 is 15 amino acids. V lost 2 bases to trimming and J lost 0 bases; unmatched junction nucleotides: 3. CDR3 protein: CASSFLAGSSYEQYF. As DNA, the CDR3 is TGCGCCAGCAGCTTTCTAGCGGGAAGCTCCTACGAGCAGTACTTC.

This clone was counted between two and nine times. The gene calls are TRBV30 and TRBJ2-7; no definite D call. Germline V gene sequence: CDR1 GTSNPN, CDR2 SVGIG (reference sequence). The CDR3 length is 12 residues. V gave up 2 bases and J gave up 3 bases, with 8 bases separating them. CDR3 coding DNA: TGTGCCTGGAGTCCCGGGCTCTACGAGCAGTACTTC. Protein product: CAWSPGLYEQYF. Filled out from reference TRBV30 and TRBJ2-7, the complete variable domain reads SQTIHQWPATLVQPVGSPLSLECTVEGTSNPNLYWYRQAAGRGLQLLFYSVGIGQISSEVPQNLSASRPQDRQFILSSKKLLLSDSGFYLCAWSPGLYEQYFGPGTRLTVT.

The chain links TRBV7-9 to TRBJ2-6; no definite D call. Germline CDR1 reads SEHNR; CDR2 reads FQNEAQ (reference sequence). The ends were cut back, 4 bases at V and 2 bases at J, with 3 bases in the middle. There are 13 residues in the CDR3. DNA for the CDR3: TGTGCCAGCAGCTATGCTGGGGCCAACGTCCTGACTTTC. Protein sequence: CASSYAGANVLTF.

This sequence joins TRBV5-4 and TRBJ1-1; tentatively, D is TRBD1 (5 bases). V lost 1 base and J lost 4, with 11 bases in between. In germline, CDR1 is SGHNT, CDR2 YYREEE (reference sequence). The CDR3 consists of 14 residues. The CDR3 DNA follows: TGTGCCAGCAGCTTGATTAGGGGATCCACTGAAGCTTTCTTT. Its translation: CASSLIRGSTEAFF.

V and J are TRBV25-1 and TRBJ1-2; D gene ambiguous. Germline V gives CDR1 MGHDK, CDR2 SYGVNS. Trimming cost V 4 bases and J 7 bases, with 7 bases left between them. The CDR3 is 11 amino acids. CDR3 amino acids: CASSVLGGYTF. CDR3 in DNA: TGTGCCAGCAGTGTTTTAGGTGGCTACACCTTC.

V is TRBV27 and J is TRBJ2-3; no clear D gene. Deletions cut 0 bases from V and 6 bases from J, with 10 bases between. The CDR3 length is 14 residues. Per the germline V gene, CDR1 is MNHEY and CDR2 is SMNVEV (reference sequence). The CDR3 protein is CASSLSTVDDTQYF. DNA of the CDR3: TGTGCCAGCAGTTTATCGACCGTCGATGATACGCAGTATTTT.

The rearrangement links TRBV28 to TRBJ2-5; 9 bases map to TRBD2. The CDR3 is 15 amino acids. Germline CDR1 reads MDHEN; CDR2 reads SYDVKM. Germline trimming cut 2 bases from V and 5 bases from J; bases unmatched to any gene: 6. The CDR3 protein is CASSLAGGPGETQYF. The CDR3 DNA follows: TGTGCCAGCAGTTTAGCGGGAGGGCCGGGTGAGACCCAGTACTTC.

The V and J genes are TRBV7-8 and TRBJ1-2, with unresolved D. Trimming removed 3 bases from V and 6 bases from J, with 14 bases in between. The CDR3 has 14 amino acids. CDR1 and CDR2 from the germline V gene are SGHVS and FQNEAQ. CDR3 nucleotide sequence: TGTGCCAGCAGCTTGAGAGACTGGAGTGATGGCTACACCTTC. Translating it yields CASSLRDWSDGYTF. Full variable domain (missing parts from reference TRBV7-8 and TRBJ1-2): GAGVSQSPRYKVAKRGQDVALRCDPISGHVSLFWYQQALGQGPEFLTYFQNEAQLDKSGLPSDRFFAERPEGSVSTLKIQRTQQEDSAVYLCASSLRDWSDGYTFGSGTRLTVV.

This sequence joins TRBV19 and TRBJ1-1; no reliable D call. The CDR3 runs 14 residues. V lost 5 bases and J 1 base, leaving 11 bases between the germline ends. The V gene's germline CDR1 is LNHDA and CDR2 SQIVND (reference sequence). CDR3 loop: CASSSGLSNTEAFF. In DNA form, the CDR3 reads TGTGCCAGTAGTTCTGGACTGTCGAACACTGAAGCTTTCTTT.

The genes are TRBV4-2 and TRBJ1-2, with D tentatively TRBD1 (5 bases). CDR3 length: 17 amino acids. Germline assignment: CDR1 LGHNA and CDR2 YNFKEQ. V shed 4 bases and J shed 3 bases, with 21 bases lying between them. The DNA for the CDR3 is TGTGCCAGCAGCCCCCTCGTCGGAGGGGTGAACTACTATGGCTACACCTTC. This gives the protein CASSPLVGGVNYYGYTF.

This clone was observed a single time. The rearrangement uses TRBV5-1 and TRBJ2-1, with D possibly called TRBD1 or TRBD2 (7 bases each). CDR1 and CDR2 from the germline V gene are SGHRS and YFSETQ. Trimming cost V 6 bases and J 0 bases, with 10 bases left between them. The CDR3 loop spans 14 amino acids. This CDR3 is CASTGGVSYNEQFF. The CDR3 coding sequence is TGCGCCAGCACAGGGGGGGTCTCCTACAATGAGCAGTTCTTC. The full variable domain, in which reference TRBV5-1 and TRBJ2-1 provide the parts outside the CDR3, is KAGVTQTPRYLIKTRGQQVTLSCSPISGHRSVSWYQQTPGQGLQFLFEYFSETQRNKGNFPGRFSGRQFSNSRSEMNVSTLELGDSALYLCASTGGVSYNEQFFGPGTRLTVL.

The chain carries TRBV5-3 and TRBJ1-2, with D possibly being TRBD1 (6 bases). TRBV5-3 is noted as an ORF with a role that remains uncertain. This CDR3 has 15 amino acids. V lost 4 bases to trimming and J lost 1 base, with 14 bases between them. The CDR3: CARSLLNRVNYGYTF. CDR3 in DNA: TGTGCCAGAAGCCTCCTTAACAGGGTTAACTATGGCTACACCTTC.

V usage is TRBV28 and J usage is TRBJ1-5; D call uncertain. Trimming removed 2 bases at V and 2 bases at J, with 4 bases between. Germline V gene data show CDR1 as MDHEN and CDR2 as SYDVKM. The CDR3 runs to 13 residues. As DNA, the CDR3 is TGTGCCAGCAGTTTAGACGGCAATCAGCCCCAGCATTTT. As protein: CASSLDGNQPQHF.

The DNA of the CDR3 is TGTGCCAGCAGTTCCCCCTGGACAGGGGATAATGAAAAACTGTTTTTT. As protein: CASSSPWTGDNEKLFF. V gene TRBV28 combines with J gene TRBJ1-4; the match to TRBD1 covers 9 bases. V shed 4 bases, J shed 4 bases, and the junction held 7 bases outside the gene matches. Per the germline V gene, CDR1 is MDHEN and CDR2 is SYDVKM. This CDR3 has 16 residues.

This chain links TRBV7-9 with TRBJ2-6; no firm D call. The CDR3 is 14 amino acids. Trimming took off 1 base at V and 0 bases at J, with 1 base between the two ends. Germline V gene sequence: CDR1 SEHNR, CDR2 FQNEAQ (reference sequence). The CDR3 sequence is CASSLGSGANVLTF. CDR3 bases: TGTGCCAGCAGCTTAGGCTCTGGGGCCAACGTCCTGACTTTC.

V and J are TRBV28 and TRBJ1-6; TRBD1 is a possible D gene (6 bases). The CDR3 extends over 16 amino acids. The V end was cut by 6 bases, the J end by 10 bases, with 22 bases between. CDR1 is MDHEN, CDR2 SYDVKM, per germline. For the CDR3, the DNA is TGTGCCAGCAGGCCTCCAGGGGCCGGGGCTTGGTCACCCCTCCACTTT. The encoded protein is CASRPPGAGAWSPLHF.

The chain is built from TRBV2 and TRBJ1-4, with D unclear. The germline V and J ends were trimmed by 1 base and 3 bases, with 9 bases remaining between them. The germline V gene has CDR1 SNHLY and CDR2 FYNNEI. The CDR3 runs to 15 residues. The CDR3 spells CASSEGAPANEKLFF. The CDR3 bases are TGTGCCAGCAGTGAAGGGGCTCCGGCTAATGAAAAACTGTTTTTT. Looking up the rest from reference TRBV2 and TRBJ1-4 gives the full variable domain: EPEVTQTPSHQVTQMGQEVILRCVPISNHLYFYWYRQILGQKVEFLVSFYNNEISEKSEIFDDQFSVERPDGSNFTLKIRSTKLEDSAMYFCASSEGAPANEKLFFGSGTQLSVL.

This chain joins TRBV5-1 and TRBJ1-1, with D perhaps matching TRBD1 (5 bases). Germline-derived CDR1 and CDR2 are SGHRS and YFSETQ. The CDR3 consists of 14 residues. The V and J ends lost 3 bases and 5 bases respectively, with 14 bases between them. CDR3 region: CASSSDTGGTEAFF. In DNA form, the CDR3 reads TGCGCCAGCAGCTCCGACACCGGGGGGACTGAAGCTTTCTTT.